Included here is one TCR beta chain sequence, with context. Repertoires were generated with immunoSEQ multiplex PCR, while TCRdb's copy carries only in-frame clones and drops some. The table lists some 120,000 clones, about nine tenths of them singletons. The source of the sample is a study of PD-1 blockade in mismatch repair-deficient tumors. The material was peripheral blood, obtained 72 weeks after starting pembrolizumab. This TCR derives from an adult with mismatch repair-deficient cancer.

CDR3 amino acids: CASSDGGLRYEQYF. The CDR3 DNA sequence: TGTGCCAGCAGTGACGGAGGGCTCCGCTACGAGCAGTACTTC. This rearrangement joins TRBV6-1 to TRBJ2-7, with a weak D call TRBD2 (6 bases). CDR3 length equals 14 residues. Trimming shortened V by 3 bases and J by 3 bases, and 12 bases separated the two germline ends. The germline V gene has CDR1 MNHNS and CDR2 SASEGT.